This T cell receptor beta chain originates from a study of shared clonotypes between healthy human individuals. Whole-study context: The study used three CD4 naive, three CD4 memory, two CD8 naive and one CD8 memory plate per donor.

It was across several immunoSEQ plates that each subset's genomic DNA was evenly split. As originally analysed: Filtering of immunoSEQ junctional sequences could not match full-length read filtering. The assay was immunoSEQ multiplex PCR, and TCRdb's table has in-frame clones only and misses some. V, J and clone size reflect that table, while D and trimming were determined from the DNA. The data contain about 980,000 clones, 76% of them singletons. Germline V gene lookup returns CDR1 KGHSH and CDR2 LQKENI. The CDR3 extends over 13 amino acids. The trim removed 7 bases at V and 5 bases at J, leaving 7 bases unmatched.

The receptor comes from a man younger than 35 in good health. The rearrangement links TRBV18 to TRBJ1-1; 7 bases fit TRBD1. Sample: memory CD4+ T cells sorted from blood. Subset meaning: CD45RA-negative fraction. This CDR3 reads CASCQGVGTEAFF. The CDR3, as DNA: TGTGCCAGCTGCCAGGGGGTCGGGACTGAAGCTTTCTTT.